This T cell receptor beta chain was observed in a study of neurological immune-mediated disorders. The unsorted libraries had their origin in 2 million PBMCs stored at -80 C. V was clipped by 7 bases and J by 8 bases; unmatched bases: 13. The CDR3 runs 15 residues. CDR1 is LGHNA, CDR2 YNFKEQ, per germline. General observations from the study: The phylogenetic placement of 18 of 34 multiple sclerosis patients' repertoires in one related-CDR3 cluster constitutes a possible signature.

The team produced cDNA through 5'RACE using 10-nucleotide random UMIs. Using its own MiXCR run on the 5' RACE reads, TCRdb lists one record per CDR3 protein. This sample has 87,000 or so distinct CDR3 sequences, with roughly 3.5% found just once. Many counts were recorded for this clonotype. As yet, its antigen is unknown. This chain uses TRBV4-2 with TRBJ1-2; 10 bases fit TRBD1. The sample taken for sequencing was PBMCs. The receptor was isolated from a woman aged 18-35 years with multiple sclerosis. The CDR3 is CASTSSSGTGEGYTF. The CDR3 DNA is TGTGCCAGCACCTCTTCTTCCGGGACAGGGGAAGGCTACACCTTC.